This record looks at one T cell receptor (beta chain) sequence and its context. This receptor's antigen is unknown. Base qualities are not at hand, and no much larger clone is one base apart. The CDR3 numbers 13 residues from cysteine through phenylalanine. Just CDR3 DNA is preserved here, 39 bases in frame from base 1. Taken from the germline V gene, the CDR1 and CDR2 loops are SGHTA and FQGTGA. The junction shows trimming of 6 bases on V and 4 bases on J, and the gene matches do not reach 2 bases of it. This sample is part of a study of blood T cell repertoires in COVID-19 (dated by TCRdb to between 2020 and 2021). For the wider study: Collaborator samples came from the United States, Italy and Spain and covered acute and convalescent phases of COVID-19. A de-identified subject ID, COVID-19 status, age in years and sex were almost always included in the sample metadata. Where available, HLA class I and class II types were taken from metadata supplied by the sample provider and were not determined by assay-based typing. Subjects who had been exposed to COVID-19, were actively infected with it, or had recovered from it provided the deeply sampled blood TCRbeta repertoires that made up the dataset. The samples were drawn from two sources: the first 160 participants of the ongoing ImmuneRACE study, and fewer than 1,500 subjects contributed by 6 global collaborators. The prospective study material was composed of cDNA or gDNA derived from T cells, B-cell-depleted T cells, or PBMCs. The repertoires were made available in a free public database intended to serve as a resource for research on the immune response to SARS-CoV-2. Overall study outcomes, separate from this receptor: Clinical and demographic metadata were provided uncurated, with the amount varying by source and participant.

TCRbeta CDR3 regions were amplified from genomic DNA by means of the immunoSEQ Assay, a bias-controlled multiplex PCR. Under the source paper's analysis protocol: Within the assay, amplification of reference gene primers was used to estimate how many nucleated cells each sample contained. To quantify the absolute abundance of each unique TCRbeta CDR3 rearrangement, sequence reads were collapsed and filtered. For each sample, productive Simpson clonality was calculated as the square root of Simpson's diversity index across productive rearrangements. As stored in TCRdb, this immuneACCESS dataset retains in-frame rearrangements with V and J assigned. A fraction of the clones does not appear; measured against another copy, unresolved V genes explain less than half of the discrepancy, and the remainder lacks a known reason. The DNA gave D and trimming, while V, J and clone size come from that table. This sample has around 250,000 clones in its table, and about 89% of those were observed once. In total, the top ten clones hold around 9% of the sample.

Whole blood was collected in K2EDTA tubes by collaborating institutions according to the institutions' own protocols. Collaborator samples were shipped for TCRbeta analysis as frozen whole blood, isolated PBMCs, or DNA extracted from either sample type. Sequencing input: peripheral blood. The rearrangement combines TRBV7-3 with TRBJ2-2; 7 nucleotides in the junction match TRBD1. This sequence was found in a man aged 40-55 years with active or convalescent COVID-19. CDR3 sequence: CASRTGTTGELFF. DNA sequence: TGTGCCAGCAGGACAGGGACCACCGGGGAGCTGTTTTTT.